This T cell receptor (beta chain) was identified in a study of T cells after yellow fever vaccination. Trimming stripped 2 bases from V and 7 bases from J, with 18 bases between. Germline V gives CDR1 MNHEY, CDR2 SVGAGI. The CDR3 contains 16 residues. This clonotype has more than one count but fewer than ten. TCRdb reprocessed the 5' RACE reads with MiXCR, giving one entry per CDR3 protein. The repertoire holds almost 600,000 distinct CDR3 sequences, with roughly 12% as singletons. The TCR sequence derives from a man aged 25 to 40 who received the YFV17D yellow fever vaccine. The material was PBMCs, obtained on the day of the yellow fever booster vaccination. The V gene is TRBV6-5, the J gene TRBJ2-1; perhaps TRBD2 as D (5 bases). CDR3 coding DNA: TGTGCCAGCAGTTACGCCCGGACTTCCTTTCGAAATGAGCAGTTCTTC. Translating it yields CASSYARTSFRNEQFF.